This is a list of T cell receptor beta chains from one sample in a study of blood T cells in healthy people across ages. TCRdb reprocessed the 5' RACE reads with MiXCR, giving one entry per CDR3 protein. The sample contains approximately 800,000 distinct CDR3 sequences, about 37% of which appear only once. The sequenced sample was blood. These receptors were obtained from a man aged 18 to 29 in good health. Each CDR3 is given with its conserved first and last residue. A D gene is named only where the DNA matches it firmly. Rows may omit the clone size; those that give it use once, few, many or a size class.

J gene: TRBJ2-5; clone size: -; V gene: TRBV20-1; D gene: -; CDR3 DNA: TGCAGTGCTAGGTCAACGGCTAAAGAGACCCAGTACTTC; CDR3 protein: CSARSTAKETQYF
J gene: TRBJ1-1; clone size: -; V gene: TRBV7-2; D gene: -; CDR3 DNA: TGTGCCAGCAGCTCTGAACCGGGGGACCTAAAAGCTTTCTTT; CDR3 protein: CASSSEPGDLKAFF
J gene: TRBJ2-6; clone size: few; V gene: TRBV6-2/TRBV6-3; D gene: -; CDR3 DNA: TGTGCCACCGCCGGACCCTCCTCTGGGGCCAACGTCCTGACTTTC; CDR3 protein: CATAGPSSGANVLTF
J gene: TRBJ1-5; clone size: few; V gene: TRBV5-5; D gene: TRBD1; CDR3 DNA: TGTGCCAGCAGCTGGGGGACAGGGAGGCATCAGCCCCAGCATTTT; CDR3 protein: CASSWGTGRHQPQHF
J gene: TRBJ1-5; clone size: -; V gene: TRBV4-2; D gene: -; CDR3 DNA: TGTGCCAGCAGCCAAGATCCCGGCCGGGTGGACCAGCCCCAGCATTTT; CDR3 protein: CASSQDPGRVDQPQHF
J gene: TRBJ2-5; clone size: -; V gene: TRBV5-1; D gene: -; CDR3 DNA: TGCGCCAGCAGCTTGGTCAGGGTGTACCAAGAGACCCAGTACTTC; CDR3 protein: CASSLVRVYQETQYF
J gene: TRBJ1-6; clone size: -; V gene: TRBV14; D gene: -; CDR3 DNA: TGTGCCAGCAGGACGGGGGTTTCTGGTTCACCCCTCCACTTT; CDR3 protein: CASRTGVSGSPLHF
J gene: TRBJ2-5; clone size: -; V gene: TRBV20-1; D gene: -; CDR3 DNA: TGCAGTGCGCGGCCATGGGGGGGGGCTTTCCAAGAGACCCAGTACTTC; CDR3 protein: CSARPWGGAFQETQYF
J gene: TRBJ2-7; clone size: -; V gene: TRBV5-1; D gene: -; CDR3 DNA: TGCGCCAGCAGCTCCGGGTTTTCCAATGAGCAGTACTTC; CDR3 protein: CASSSGFSNEQYF
J gene: TRBJ2-2; clone size: few; V gene: TRBV6-2/TRBV6-3; D gene: TRBD1; CDR3 DNA: TGTGCCAGCAGTAGGAGGGACAGGGGAACCACCGGGGAGCTGTTTTTT; CDR3 protein: CASSRRDRGTTGELFF
J gene: TRBJ1-4; clone size: -; V gene: TRBV20-1; D gene: -; CDR3 DNA: TGCAGTGCTAGGGGGTTAGGGGCAACTAATGAAAAACTGTTTTTT; CDR3 protein: CSARGLGATNEKLFF
J gene: TRBJ2-5; clone size: many; V gene: TRBV7-2; D gene: -; CDR3 DNA: TGTGCCAGCAGCTTGATAGGGGACCACCAAGAGACCCAGTACTTC; CDR3 protein: CASSLIGDHQETQYF
J gene: TRBJ1-4; clone size: -; V gene: TRBV27; D gene: -; CDR3 DNA: TGTGCCAGCAGTTCGTCAGTGGCAACTAATGAAAAACTGTTTTTT; CDR3 protein: CASSSSVATNEKLFF
J gene: TRBJ2-7; clone size: many; V gene: TRBV28; D gene: -; CDR3 DNA: TGTGCCAGCAGTTCAGCCGGATCCTCCTACGAGCAGTACTTC; CDR3 protein: CASSSAGSSYEQYF
J gene: TRBJ1-5; clone size: many; V gene: TRBV12-3/TRBV12-4; D gene: -; CDR3 DNA: TGTGCCAGCAGCCTTGAGGGGGGAGGGCCCCAGCATTTT; CDR3 protein: CASSLEGGGPQHF
J gene: TRBJ2-1; clone size: -; V gene: TRBV20-1; D gene: TRBD2; CDR3 DNA: TGCAGTGCTAGAGATCGGGGGACTAGCGGGGGGGTGAATGAGCAGTTCTTC; CDR3 protein: CSARDRGTSGGVNEQFF
J gene: TRBJ2-3; clone size: many; V gene: TRBV12-3/TRBV12-4; D gene: -; CDR3 DNA: TGTGCCAGCAGTTTCCGACACGACACAGATACGCAGTATTTT; CDR3 protein: CASSFRHDTDTQYF
J gene: TRBJ1-2; clone size: few; V gene: TRBV7-9; D gene: TRBD1; CDR3 DNA: TGTGCCAGCAGCCCTAGACAGGGGAGGTACTATGGCTACACCTTC; CDR3 protein: CASSPRQGRYYGYTF
J gene: TRBJ2-3; clone size: -; V gene: TRBV20-1; D gene: TRBD1; CDR3 DNA: TGCAGTGCGTTTCCGGGACAGGGGAGCCCAGATACGCAGTATTTT; CDR3 protein: CSAFPGQGSPDTQYF
J gene: TRBJ2-1; clone size: -; V gene: TRBV27; D gene: -; CDR3 DNA: TGTGCCAGCAGGTTAAACGGGCGCTCCAATGAGCAGTTCTTC; CDR3 protein: CASRLNGRSNEQFF
J gene: TRBJ2-5; clone size: -; V gene: TRBV20-1; D gene: TRBD1; CDR3 DNA: TGCAGTGCTACGCGGGACAGGGGACCCAATGAGCAGTACTTC; CDR3 protein: CSATRDRGPNEQYF
J gene: TRBJ2-4; clone size: few; V gene: TRBV29-1; D gene: TRBD1; CDR3 DNA: TGCAGCGTCCGGGGGACAGGTGGAAACATTCAGTACTTC; CDR3 protein: CSVRGTGGNIQYF
J gene: TRBJ1-1; clone size: -; V gene: TRBV29-1; D gene: -; CDR3 DNA: TGCAGCGGCGGTGGACAGTCGAACACTGAAGCTTTCTTT; CDR3 protein: CSGGGQSNTEAFF
J gene: TRBJ2-5; clone size: -; V gene: TRBV7-2; D gene: TRBD1; CDR3 DNA: TGTGCCAGCAGCTCTCGGACAGGGGGGAGCGATGAGCAGTACTTC; CDR3 protein: CASSSRTGGSDEQYF
J gene: TRBJ2-1; clone size: -; V gene: TRBV6-6; D gene: -; CDR3 DNA: TGTGCCAGCAGTTACTTGAGCAGAGACAATGAGCAGTTCTTC; CDR3 protein: CASSYLSRDNEQFF
J gene: TRBJ2-1; clone size: few; V gene: TRBV24-1; D gene: -; CDR3 DNA: TGTGCCACCAGTGACTCCGGACACAATGAGCAGTTCTTC; CDR3 protein: CATSDSGHNEQFF
J gene: TRBJ1-2; clone size: few; V gene: TRBV19; D gene: -; CDR3 DNA: TGTGCCAGTAGTATAAGGGGCAGGAACATATATGGCTACACCTTC; CDR3 protein: CASSIRGRNIYGYTF
J gene: TRBJ1-5; clone size: -; V gene: TRBV10-3; D gene: -; CDR3 DNA: TGTGCCATCAGTGAAGGGGAGGGACAAACCAATCAGCCCCAGCATTTT; CDR3 protein: CAISEGEGQTNQPQHF
J gene: TRBJ2-3; clone size: -; V gene: TRBV2; D gene: TRBD2; CDR3 DNA: TGTGCCAGCAGTAAAAGCGGGGGGGGCACAGATACGCAGTATTTT; CDR3 protein: CASSKSGGGTDTQYF
J gene: TRBJ1-4; clone size: few; V gene: TRBV4-3; D gene: -; CDR3 DNA: TGCGCCAGCAGCCAAGATCCGGACAGATTTAATGAAAAACTGTTTTTT; CDR3 protein: CASSQDPDRFNEKLFF
J gene: TRBJ2-7; clone size: -; V gene: TRBV10-3; D gene: TRBD1; CDR3 DNA: TGTACCATCAGTGAGACAGGGGGCTCCTACGAGCAGTACTTC; CDR3 protein: CTISETGGSYEQYF
J gene: TRBJ2-1; clone size: many; V gene: TRBV10-3; D gene: -; CDR3 DNA: TGTGCCATCAGTGAGGATCCTCGGACCGGCAATGAGCAGTTCTTC; CDR3 protein: CAISEDPRTGNEQFF
J gene: TRBJ1-5; clone size: -; V gene: TRBV7-9; D gene: -; CDR3 DNA: TGTGCCAGCAGCTTAGTGGGGACGGGGAAATTTAATAGCAATCAGCCCCAGCATTTT; CDR3 protein: CASSLVGTGKFNSNQPQHF
J gene: TRBJ2-5; clone size: -; V gene: TRBV20-1; D gene: -; CDR3 DNA: TGCAGTGCTAGGGGACTGTCTCAAGAGACCCAGTACTTC; CDR3 protein: CSARGLSQETQYF
J gene: TRBJ2-5; clone size: -; V gene: TRBV2; D gene: -; CDR3 DNA: TGTGCCAGCTCAGAGATATACCTAGAGACCCAGTACTTC; CDR3 protein: CASSEIYLETQYF
J gene: TRBJ2-5; clone size: many; V gene: TRBV20-1; D gene: TRBD2; CDR3 DNA: TGCAGTGCTGGGGATAGCGGGGTTAACCAAGAGACCCAGTACTTC; CDR3 protein: CSAGDSGVNQETQYF
J gene: TRBJ2-3; clone size: -; V gene: TRBV7-2; D gene: TRBD2; CDR3 DNA: TGTGCCAGCAGCGCGACCCCGGGACTAGCTACAGATACGCAGTATTTT; CDR3 protein: CASSATPGLATDTQYF
J gene: TRBJ1-2; clone size: -; V gene: TRBV20-1; D gene: TRBD1; CDR3 DNA: TGCAGTGCCGTCGGACAGGGGGATGGCTACACCTTC; CDR3 protein: CSAVGQGDGYTF
J gene: TRBJ1-1; clone size: -; V gene: TRBV25-1; D gene: TRBD1; CDR3 DNA: TGTGCCAGCAGTGAAAGGGGACAGGGTTCTGAAGCTTTCTTT; CDR3 protein: CASSERGQGSEAFF
J gene: TRBJ2-2; clone size: -; V gene: TRBV5-1; D gene: -; CDR3 DNA: TGCGCCAGCAGCACCCGACCGGGGAACACCGGGGAGCTGTTTTTT; CDR3 protein: CASSTRPGNTGELFF
J gene: TRBJ1-2; clone size: -; V gene: TRBV7-9; D gene: -; CDR3 DNA: TGTGCCAGCAGCTTACTGATTCCCCGAGATGGCTACACCTTC; CDR3 protein: CASSLLIPRDGYTF
J gene: TRBJ2-7; clone size: -; V gene: TRBV18; D gene: TRBD1; CDR3 DNA: TGTGCCAGCTCACCAGTCCAGGGGGCGGATGAGCAGTACTTC; CDR3 protein: CASSPVQGADEQYF
J gene: TRBJ2-5; clone size: -; V gene: TRBV12-3/TRBV12-4; D gene: -; CDR3 DNA: TGTGCCAGCAGCACTCACCCGGACCAGCAGTACTTC; CDR3 protein: CASSTHPDQQYF
J gene: TRBJ2-4; clone size: -; V gene: TRBV6-5; D gene: -; CDR3 DNA: TGTGCCAGCAGTTATGCATATATGGATGGACGGGCCCAGTACTTC; CDR3 protein: CASSYAYMDGRAQYF
J gene: TRBJ1-2; clone size: -; V gene: TRBV5-1; D gene: -; CDR3 DNA: TGCGCCAGCAGCTTAAACGTAGACGCCTATGGCTACACCTTC; CDR3 protein: CASSLNVDAYGYTF
J gene: TRBJ2-1; clone size: -; V gene: TRBV9; D gene: TRBD2; CDR3 DNA: TGTGCCAGCAGCGTAAAGCCTAGCGGGGGTTACAATGAGCAGTTCTTC; CDR3 protein: CASSVKPSGGYNEQFF
J gene: TRBJ2-2; clone size: many; V gene: TRBV12-3/TRBV12-4; D gene: -; CDR3 DNA: TGTGCCAGCAGTCTCACGGGGGACACCGGGGAGCTGTTTTTT; CDR3 protein: CASSLTGDTGELFF